Sequencing of this T cell receptor (beta chain) was carried out in a study of blood T cell repertoires in COVID-19. Background on the study: Sources were T cells, B-cell-depleted T cells, or PBMCs; the material itself was cDNA or gDNA.

The CDR3 is 15 amino acids. The V end lost 5 bases, the J end lost 0 bases, and 12 bases lay between the germline ends. Germline loops: CDR1 SGHRS, CDR2 YFSETQ. Generated by immunoSEQ multiplex PCR, the TCRdb table keeps only in-frame clones and is missing some. The data show 150,000 to 180,000 clones, roughly four fifths seen once. The rearrangement joins TRBV5-1 to TRBJ2-1, with D perhaps TRBD2 (5 bases). Sequencing used peripheral blood. The clonotype comes from a woman in her sixties or seventies with COVID-19, enrolled during active disease. The CDR3 loop is CASSRELSSYNEQFF. CDR3 DNA sequence: TGCGCCAGCAGTAGGGAGCTGAGCTCCTACAATGAGCAGTTCTTC.